This T cell receptor (beta chain) was retrieved from a study of T cells in Graves' hyperthyroidism and ophthalmopathy. Turning to the study itself: Peripheral blood draws took place at initial diagnosis, ahead of any treatment. General study results and limits: Researchers report that a 13 V-J model separated ophthalmopathy from stable hyperthyroidism.

Amplification of TCR beta CDR3 regions used RNA as the template. HTBI primers drove first-round RT-PCR of the TCR CDR3. TCRdb reprocessed the multiplex PCR reads via MiXCR and lists one record per CDR3 protein. The sample contains fewer than 200,000 distinct CDR3 sequences, about 18% of which appear only once. Ten or more counts support this clonotype. Its antigen is unknown. Germline assignment: CDR1 LNHDA and CDR2 SQIVND (reference sequence). CDR3 size: 15 residues. Trimming cost V 5 bases and J 13 bases, with 21 bases left between them. The definition of stable Graves' hyperthyroidism was no ophthalmopathy progression within 18 months.

V usage is TRBV19 and J usage is TRBJ1-6, with D unclear. Sequenced: blood. The source is a woman aged 50 to 65 with Graves' hyperthyroidism. The CDR3 is CASSAAFPWGGPLHF. Written as DNA, the CDR3 is TGTGCCAGTAGTGCTGCTTTCCCGTGGGGTGGGCCCCTCCACTTT.